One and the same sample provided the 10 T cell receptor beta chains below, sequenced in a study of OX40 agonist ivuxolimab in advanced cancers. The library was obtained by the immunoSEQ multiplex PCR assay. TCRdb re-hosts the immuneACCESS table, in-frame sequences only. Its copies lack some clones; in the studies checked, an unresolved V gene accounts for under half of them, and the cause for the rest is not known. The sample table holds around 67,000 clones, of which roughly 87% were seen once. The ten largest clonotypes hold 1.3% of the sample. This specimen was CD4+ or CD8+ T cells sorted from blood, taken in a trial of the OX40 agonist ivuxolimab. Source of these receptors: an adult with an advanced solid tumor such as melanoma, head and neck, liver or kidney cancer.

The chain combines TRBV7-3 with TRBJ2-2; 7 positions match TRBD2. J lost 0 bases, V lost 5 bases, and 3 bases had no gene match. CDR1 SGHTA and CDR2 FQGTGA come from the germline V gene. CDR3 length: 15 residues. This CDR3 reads CASSGSGSNTGELFF. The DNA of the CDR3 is TGTGCCAGCAGCGGTAGCGGGTCGAACACCGGGGAGCTGTTTTTT.

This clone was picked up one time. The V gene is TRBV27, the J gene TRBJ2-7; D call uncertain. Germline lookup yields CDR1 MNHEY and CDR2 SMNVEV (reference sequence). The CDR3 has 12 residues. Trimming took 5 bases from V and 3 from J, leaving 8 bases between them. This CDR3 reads CASSKLGYEQYF. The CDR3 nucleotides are TGTGCCAGCAGTAAACTGGGCTACGAGCAGTACTTC.

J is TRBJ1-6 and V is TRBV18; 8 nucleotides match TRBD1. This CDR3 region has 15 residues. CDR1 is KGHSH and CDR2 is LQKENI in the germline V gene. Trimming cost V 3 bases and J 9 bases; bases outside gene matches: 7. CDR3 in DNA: TGTGCCAGCTCACCCACAGACAGGGGTCGTTCACCCCTCCACTTT. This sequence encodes CASSPTDRGRSPLHF.

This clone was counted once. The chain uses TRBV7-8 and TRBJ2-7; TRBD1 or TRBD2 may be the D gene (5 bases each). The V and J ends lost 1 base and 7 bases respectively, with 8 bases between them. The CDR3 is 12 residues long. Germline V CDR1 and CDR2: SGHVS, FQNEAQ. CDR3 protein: CASSLVGVEQYF. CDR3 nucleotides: TGTGCCAGCAGCTTAGTGGGGGTTGAGCAGTACTTC.

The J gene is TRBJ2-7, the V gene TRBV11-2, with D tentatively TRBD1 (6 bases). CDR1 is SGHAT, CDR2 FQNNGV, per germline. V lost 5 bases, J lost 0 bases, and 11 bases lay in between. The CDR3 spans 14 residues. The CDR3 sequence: CASSADSYSYEQYF. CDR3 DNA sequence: TGTGCCAGCAGCGCGGACAGTTACTCCTACGAGCAGTACTTC.

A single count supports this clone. The CDR3 loop is CASSVGGTSGSFEQYF. CDR3 DNA: TGTGCCAGCAGCGTAGGGGGGACTAGCGGGAGTTTCGAGCAGTACTTC. The V gene is TRBV9, the J gene TRBJ2-7, with 14 bases that match TRBD2. The CDR3 is made up of 16 amino acids. The trim removed 0 bases at V and 6 bases at J, leaving 5 bases unmatched. Germline V gives CDR1 SGDLS, CDR2 YYNGEE.

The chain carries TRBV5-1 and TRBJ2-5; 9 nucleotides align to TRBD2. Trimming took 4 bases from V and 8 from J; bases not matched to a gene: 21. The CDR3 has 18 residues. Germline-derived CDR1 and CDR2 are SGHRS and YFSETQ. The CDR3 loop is CASSPPGLAGTGAHTQYF. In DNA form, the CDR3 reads TGCGCCAGCAGCCCCCCCGGGCTAGCGGGGACCGGGGCGCATACCCAGTACTTC.

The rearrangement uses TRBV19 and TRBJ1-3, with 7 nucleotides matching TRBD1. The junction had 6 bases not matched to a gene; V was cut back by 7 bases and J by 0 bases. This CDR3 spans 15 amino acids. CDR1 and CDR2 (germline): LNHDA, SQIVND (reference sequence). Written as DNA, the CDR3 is TGTGCCAGTACGTGGGACAGAACCTCTGGAAACACCATATATTTT. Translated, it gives CASTWDRTSGNTIYF.

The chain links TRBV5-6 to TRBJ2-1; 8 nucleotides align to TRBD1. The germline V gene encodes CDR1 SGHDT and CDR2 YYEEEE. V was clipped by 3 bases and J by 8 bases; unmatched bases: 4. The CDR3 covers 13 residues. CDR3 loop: CASSWQGAYEQFF. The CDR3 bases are TGTGCCAGCAGCTGGCAGGGGGCGTATGAGCAGTTCTTC. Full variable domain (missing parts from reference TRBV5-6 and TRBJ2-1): DAGVTQSPTHLIKTRGQQVTLRCSPKSGHDTVSWYQQALGQGPQFIFQYYEEEERQRGNFPDRFSGHQFPNYSSELNVNALLLGDSALYLCASSWQGAYEQFFGPGTRLTVL.

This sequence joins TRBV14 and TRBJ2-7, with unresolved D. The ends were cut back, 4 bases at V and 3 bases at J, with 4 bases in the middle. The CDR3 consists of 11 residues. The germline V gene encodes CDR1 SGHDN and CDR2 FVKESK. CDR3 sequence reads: CASSPGYEQYF. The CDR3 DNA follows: TGTGCCAGCAGCCCAGGCTACGAGCAGTACTTC.